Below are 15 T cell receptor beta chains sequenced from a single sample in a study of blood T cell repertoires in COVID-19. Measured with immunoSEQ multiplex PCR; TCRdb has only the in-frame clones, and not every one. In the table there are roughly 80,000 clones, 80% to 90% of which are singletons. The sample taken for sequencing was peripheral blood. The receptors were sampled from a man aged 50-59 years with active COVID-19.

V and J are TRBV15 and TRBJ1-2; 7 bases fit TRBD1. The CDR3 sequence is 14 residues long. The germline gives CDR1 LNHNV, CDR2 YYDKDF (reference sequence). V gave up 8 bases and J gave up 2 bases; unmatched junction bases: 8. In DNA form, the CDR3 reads TGTGCCACCCAATTCACGACAGGGAACTATGGCTACACCTTC. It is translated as CATQFTTGNYGYTF.

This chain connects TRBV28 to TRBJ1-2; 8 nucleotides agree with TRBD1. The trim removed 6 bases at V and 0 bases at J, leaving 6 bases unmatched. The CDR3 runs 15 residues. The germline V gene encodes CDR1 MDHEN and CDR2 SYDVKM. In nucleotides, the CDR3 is TGTGCCAGCAGCCCGACAGGGGCCCCTAACTATGGCTACACCTTC. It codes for CASSPTGAPNYGYTF.

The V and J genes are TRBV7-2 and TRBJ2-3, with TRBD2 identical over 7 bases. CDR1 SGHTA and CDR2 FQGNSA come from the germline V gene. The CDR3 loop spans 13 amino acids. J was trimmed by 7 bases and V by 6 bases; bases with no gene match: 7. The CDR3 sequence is CASSLTSRNTQYF. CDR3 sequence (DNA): TGTGCCAGCAGTCTGACTAGCAGGAATACGCAGTATTTT.

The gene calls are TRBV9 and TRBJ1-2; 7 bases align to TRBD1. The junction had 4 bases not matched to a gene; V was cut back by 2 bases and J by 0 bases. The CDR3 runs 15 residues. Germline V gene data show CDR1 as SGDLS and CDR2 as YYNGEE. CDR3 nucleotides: TGTGCCAGCAGCGTCACCGGGACAGCTAACTATGGCTACACCTTC. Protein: CASSVTGTANYGYTF.

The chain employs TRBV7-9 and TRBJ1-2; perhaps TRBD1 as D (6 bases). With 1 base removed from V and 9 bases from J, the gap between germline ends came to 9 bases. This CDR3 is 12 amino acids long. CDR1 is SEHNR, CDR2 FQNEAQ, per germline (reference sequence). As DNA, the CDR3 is TGTGCCAGCAGCTTAGAGGGGGGGAGCTACACCTTC. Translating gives CASSLEGGSYTF.

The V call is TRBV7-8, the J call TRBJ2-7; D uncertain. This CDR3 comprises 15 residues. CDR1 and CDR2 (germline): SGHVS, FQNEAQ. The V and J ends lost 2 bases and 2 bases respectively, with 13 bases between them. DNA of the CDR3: TGTGCCAGCAGCTTAAGTAACAATAAAGCCTACGAGCAGTACTTC. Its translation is CASSLSNNKAYEQYF.

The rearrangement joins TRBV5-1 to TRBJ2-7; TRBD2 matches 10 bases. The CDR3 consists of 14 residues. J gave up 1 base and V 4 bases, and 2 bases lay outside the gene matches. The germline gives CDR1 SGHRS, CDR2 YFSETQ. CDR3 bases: TGCGCCAGCAGCCCGGGACTAGCGTCCTACGAGCAGTACTTC. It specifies CASSPGLASYEQYF.

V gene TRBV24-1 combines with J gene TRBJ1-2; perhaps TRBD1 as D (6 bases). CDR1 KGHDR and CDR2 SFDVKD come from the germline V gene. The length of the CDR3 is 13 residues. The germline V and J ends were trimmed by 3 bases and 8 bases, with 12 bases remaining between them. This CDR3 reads CATSDPGQRGYTF. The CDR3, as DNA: TGTGCCACCAGTGATCCCGGACAGCGCGGCTACACCTTC.

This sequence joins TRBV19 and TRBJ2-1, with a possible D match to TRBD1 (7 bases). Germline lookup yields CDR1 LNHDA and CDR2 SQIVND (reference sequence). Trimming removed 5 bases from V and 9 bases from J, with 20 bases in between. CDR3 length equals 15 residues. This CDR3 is CASSFQGGSRGEQFF. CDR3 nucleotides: TGTGCCAGTAGTTTCCAGGGGGGTAGTAGAGGTGAGCAGTTCTTC.

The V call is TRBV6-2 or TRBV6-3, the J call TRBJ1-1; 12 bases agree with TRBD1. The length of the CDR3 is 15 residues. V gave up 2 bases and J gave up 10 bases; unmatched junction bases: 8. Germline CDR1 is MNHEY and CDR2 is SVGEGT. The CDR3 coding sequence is TGTGCCAGCAGTTACGTCCCGGGACAGGGGGCGCGAGCTTTCTTT. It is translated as CASSYVPGQGARAFF.

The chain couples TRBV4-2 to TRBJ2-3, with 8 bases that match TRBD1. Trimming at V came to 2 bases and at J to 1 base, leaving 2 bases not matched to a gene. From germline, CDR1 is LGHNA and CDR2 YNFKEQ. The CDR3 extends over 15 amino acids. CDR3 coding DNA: TGTGCCAGCAGCCAACAGGGGGCTGGCACAGATACGCAGTATTTT. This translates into CASSQQGAGTDTQYF.

The chain's CDR3 is CATSSLLDTEAFF. The CDR3 nucleotides are TGTGCCACCAGCAGCCTCTTAGACACTGAAGCTTTCTTT. The chain combines TRBV15 with TRBJ1-1; D gene ambiguous. Per germline, CDR1 LNHNV and CDR2 YYDKDF (reference sequence). The CDR3 is 13 amino acids. Trimming took 3 bases from V and 3 from J, leaving 8 bases between them.

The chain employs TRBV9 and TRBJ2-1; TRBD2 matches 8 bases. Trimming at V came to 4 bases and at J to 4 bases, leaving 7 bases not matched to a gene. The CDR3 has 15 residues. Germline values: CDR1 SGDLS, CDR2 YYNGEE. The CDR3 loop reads CASSPRGDNYNEQFF. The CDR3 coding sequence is TGTGCCAGCAGCCCGCGGGGGGATAATTACAATGAGCAGTTCTTC.

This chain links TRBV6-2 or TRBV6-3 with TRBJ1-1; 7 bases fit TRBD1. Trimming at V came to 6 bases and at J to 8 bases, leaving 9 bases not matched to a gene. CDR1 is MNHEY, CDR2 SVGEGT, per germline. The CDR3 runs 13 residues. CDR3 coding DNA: TGTGCCAGCAGCCGACAGGGCTCGGGGGAAGCTTTCTTT. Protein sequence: CASSRQGSGEAFF.

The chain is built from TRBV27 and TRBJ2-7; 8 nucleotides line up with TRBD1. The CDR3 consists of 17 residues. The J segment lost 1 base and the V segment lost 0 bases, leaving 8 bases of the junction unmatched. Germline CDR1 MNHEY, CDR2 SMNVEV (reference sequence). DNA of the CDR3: TGTGCCAGCAGTTTATCCTGGACAGGGATGATATCCTACGAGCAGTACTTC. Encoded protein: CASSLSWTGMISYEQYF.